This TCR beta chain was found in a study of T cell repertoires in aging, cancer and after chemotherapy. Study outcomes and limitations: In hematological cancer patients, infiltrated lymphoid organs may have impaired thymic emigration or peripheral T cell expansion.

From germline, CDR1 is SGHTA and CDR2 FQGNSA. V shed 4 bases and J shed 8 bases, with 11 bases lying between them. The CDR3 covers 12 residues. The template was genomic DNA from peripheral blood, not RNA. Rearranged V-D-J TRB sequences were amplified with a mixed TRB-A/B primer pool. TCRdb ran MiXCR on the multiplex PCR reads and lists one entry per CDR3 protein. Of 2,000 to 3,000 distinct CDR3 sequences listed, roughly three fifths are singletons. This clonotype appeared a few times. Antigen: not known. Sequencing was carried out using blood. The sequence was collected from a human donor with a blood cancer. This sequence joins TRBV7-2 and TRBJ1-2, with D perhaps TRBD1 (5 bases). The DNA of the CDR3 is TGTGCCAGCAGCTGGGGCGGTGGGGGCTACACCTTC. It specifies CASSWGGGGYTF.